The present TCR beta chain was sequenced within a study of a mutant IDH1 vaccine in newly diagnosed glioma. For this clone: What it binds is unknown.

Measured with immunoSEQ multiplex PCR; TCRdb has only the in-frame clones, and not every one. The table has approximately 82,000 clones, around 83% seen once. Time point of the sample: week 23, last vaccination. With topical imiquimod, each dose of the vaccine consisted of 300 ug of mutant IDH1 20-mer peptide. V gave up 0 bases and J gave up 5 bases, with 6 bases separating them. The length of the CDR3 is 13 residues. CDR1 and CDR2 from the germline V gene are SGHRS and YFSETQ. The origin of this receptor is a woman aged 50 to 65 with glioma. The chain employs TRBV5-1 and TRBJ2-1; D gene uncertain. The sample was PBMCs, taken from a glioma patient whose treatment included an IDH1 peptide vaccine. CDR3 in DNA: TGCGCCAGCAGCTTGGCACTCAACAATGAGCAGTTCTTC. Encoded protein: CASSLALNNEQFF.